This passage covers 7 T cell receptor beta chains from one sample sequenced in a study of T cell responses to AZD1222 COVID-19 vaccine. The data were produced by immunoSEQ multiplex PCR, yet TCRdb's version contains in-frame clones alone and is incomplete. The sample carries tens of thousands of clones, approximately 91% recorded once. The material sequenced was peripheral blood, taken on day 0 of AZD1222 vaccination. The source is an adult in good health.

The CDR3 loop reads CASSLAAGAVGELFF. DNA for the CDR3: TGTGCCAGCAGCTTGGCGGCAGGGGCGGTCGGGGAGCTGTTTTTT. The chain uses TRBV5-4 and TRBJ2-2; a weak D match, TRBD1 (6 bases). The CDR3 is 15 amino acids. The V gene's germline CDR1 is SGHNT and CDR2 YYREEE (reference sequence). The V and J ends lost 0 bases and 7 bases respectively, with 13 bases between them.

This chain joins TRBV19 and TRBJ2-7; D gene unclear. Looked up from germline, CDR1 is LNHDA and CDR2 is SQIVND (reference sequence). CDR3 length: 13 residues. With 3 bases removed from V and 3 bases from J, the gap between germline ends came to 9 bases. CDR3 protein: CASSISTNYEQYF. The CDR3 DNA follows: TGTGCCAGTAGTATTAGTACCAACTACGAGCAGTACTTC.

The chain employs TRBV6-2 or TRBV6-3 and TRBJ2-7, with 10 bases that match TRBD2. The V gene end was trimmed by 5 bases and the J gene end by 0 bases; junction bases not matched to a gene: 7. The germline gives CDR1 MNHEY, CDR2 SVGEGT. CDR3 size: 16 residues. This CDR3 reads CASSPLGLASSYEQYF. The DNA for the CDR3 is TGTGCCAGCAGTCCCCTGGGACTAGCGAGCTCCTACGAGCAGTACTTC.

CDR3 in amino acids: CASRPPGQGAGELFF. The CDR3 DNA reads as TGTGCCAGCAGACCTCCGGGACAGGGAGCCGGGGAGCTGTTTTTT. The chain links TRBV7-9 to TRBJ2-2; 9 positions match TRBD1. From germline, CDR1 is SEHNR and CDR2 FQNEAQ (reference sequence). The CDR3 is 15 residues long. Trimming cost V 6 bases and J 6 bases; bases outside gene matches: 8.

J is TRBJ2-2 and V is TRBV2, with D unclear. The V end was cut by 2 bases, the J end by 4 bases, with 11 bases between. The CDR3 consists of 15 residues. Germline V gives CDR1 SNHLY, CDR2 FYNNEI. CDR3 DNA: TGTGCCAGCAGTGAACTGACCGCCTCCACCGGGGAGCTGTTTTTT. Translating it yields CASSELTASTGELFF.

V and J are TRBV2 and TRBJ1-4; 9 nucleotides line up with TRBD1. This CDR3 has 16 amino acids. The V gene's germline CDR1 is SNHLY and CDR2 FYNNEI. V lost 7 bases to trimming and J lost 5 bases; unmatched junction nucleotides: 11. DNA of the CDR3: TGTGCCAGCATGAAAGCTACAGGGGGCGCAAATGAAAAACTGTTTTTT. It encodes CASMKATGGANEKLFF.

This sequence joins TRBV28 and TRBJ2-7, with unresolved D. The CDR3 is 15 residues long. CDR1 and CDR2 from the germline V gene are MDHEN and SYDVKM. V shed 4 bases and J shed 7 bases, with 20 bases lying between them. The DNA for the CDR3 is TGTGCCAGCAGTTCCGACCATGGTTTTGGTCGTGAGCAGTACTTC. Residues: CASSSDHGFGREQYF.